These 29 T cell receptor beta chains were all obtained from the same sample, sequenced in a study of blood T cell repertoires in COVID-19. Sequenced by immunoSEQ multiplex PCR; TCRdb stores in-frame clones only, minus some. Of under 300,000 clones listed, around nine tenths are singletons. What was sequenced was peripheral blood. These receptor sequences come from a woman in her thirties or forties who had recovered from COVID-19.

This clone has only one observation. V and J are TRBV7-9 and TRBJ2-5, with TRBD2 matching over 7 bases. The ends lost 3 bases at V and 10 bases at J; junction bases unmatched: 2. The CDR3 contains 11 residues. From germline, CDR1 is SEHNR and CDR2 FQNEAQ (reference sequence). The CDR3 DNA is TGTGCCAGCAGCTTTTGGGAGGGCCAGTACTTC. Translated: CASSFWEGQYF. Based on the CDR3 plus reference TRBV7-9 and TRBJ2-5, the full variable domain is DTGVSQNPRHKITKRGQNVTFRCDPISEHNRLYWYRQTLGQGPEFLTYFQNEAQLEKSRLLSDRFSAERPKGSFSTLEIQRTEQGDSAMYLCASSFWEGQYFGPGTRLLVL.

This clone was detected only a few times. The chain joins TRBV9 to TRBJ2-2; a weak D match, TRBD2 (6 bases). From germline, CDR1 is SGDLS and CDR2 YYNGEE. With 0 bases removed from V and 2 bases from J, the gap between germline ends came to 8 bases. The CDR3 is made up of 15 amino acids. CDR3 DNA: TGTGCCAGCAGCGTAGACGGGAGAAACACCGGGGAGCTGTTTTTT. This translates into CASSVDGRNTGELFF.

This clone was counted a single time. The rearrangement joins TRBV28 to TRBJ2-2; 11 nucleotides line up with TRBD2. J was trimmed by 2 bases and V by 6 bases; bases with no gene match: 11. CDR1 MDHEN and CDR2 SYDVKM come from the germline V gene. The CDR3 has 18 amino acids. CDR3 sequence reads: CASRPFIGTSGNTGELFF. In nucleotides, the CDR3 is TGTGCCAGCAGGCCTTTTATTGGGACTAGCGGAAACACCGGGGAGCTGTTTTTT.

The chain combines TRBV25-1 with TRBJ1-2; perhaps TRBD1 as D (5 bases). CDR3 length equals 14 residues. The V end lost 1 base, the J end lost 5 bases, and 11 bases lay between the germline ends. CDR1 MGHDK and CDR2 SYGVNS come from the germline V gene. The DNA for the CDR3 is TGTGCCAGCAGTGAATTGCGCGGGGGGTATGGCTACACCTTC. Translating gives CASSELRGGYGYTF.

This clone was observed a handful of times. The chain couples TRBV12-3 or TRBV12-4 to TRBJ2-3, with D tentatively TRBD2 (6 bases). The length of the CDR3 is 13 residues. V was shortened by 6 bases and J by 6 bases, with 13 bases between the two germline ends. The CDR3 DNA reads TGTGCCAGCAGACGTACGGGAGATGATACGCAGTATTTT. Translated, it gives CASRRTGDDTQYF.

This clone was counted only a few times. The same CDR3 arises from other DNA sequences in this sample as well. V and J are TRBV28 and TRBJ1-2; D might be TRBD1 (6 bases). The V gene's germline CDR1 is MDHEN and CDR2 SYDVKM. The CDR3 spans 14 residues. The V end lost 4 bases, the J end lost 5 bases, and 14 bases lay between the germline ends. CDR3: CASSSRGRGYGYTF. The CDR3 nucleotides read TGTGCCAGCAGTTCTCGGGGCAGGGGATATGGCTACACCTTC.

For the CDR3, the DNA is TGCGCCAGCAGCCTAAGCGGGACCGGGAACACTGAAGCTTTCTTT. Its translation is CASSLSGTGNTEAFF. The chain couples TRBV5-1 to TRBJ1-1; TRBD1 is a possible D gene (5 bases). This CDR3 has 15 amino acids. V was pared by 4 bases and J by 1 base, with 14 bases between. CDR1 SGHRS and CDR2 YFSETQ come from the germline V gene.

The chain carries TRBV2 and TRBJ2-7; D is ambiguous. The CDR3 covers 11 residues. Trimming removed 2 bases from V and 3 bases from J, with 2 bases in between. Germline CDR1 is SNHLY and CDR2 is FYNNEI. CDR3: CASSEYYEQYF. In DNA, the CDR3 is TGTGCCAGCAGTGAATACTACGAGCAGTACTTC.

The rearrangement links TRBV4-3 to TRBJ1-5, with a weak D call TRBD1 (5 bases). The CDR3 is 15 amino acids. Trimming took off 7 bases at V and 4 bases at J, with 17 bases between the two ends. CDR1 and CDR2 (germline): LGHNA, YSLEER. This CDR3 reads CASKYEFSGNQPQHF. CDR3 DNA sequence: TGCGCCAGCAAGTATGAGTTTTCAGGGAATCAGCCCCAGCATTTT.

The chain joins TRBV29-1 to TRBJ2-5, with TRBD1 matching 7 bases. With V trimmed by 4 bases and J by 2 bases, 7 bases remained unmatched. Germline values: CDR1 SQVTM, CDR2 ANQGSEA. This CDR3 has 14 amino acids. The CDR3 reads CSVGQGVTQETQYF. CDR3 coding DNA: TGCAGCGTTGGTCAGGGGGTCACGCAAGAGACCCAGTACTTC.

CDR3 loop: CASSAQASPSTDTQYF. The CDR3 DNA follows: TGTGCCAGCAGCGCACAGGCATCCCCTAGCACAGATACGCAGTATTTT. This rearrangement joins TRBV9 to TRBJ2-3; possible D gene TRBD1, 5 bases. This CDR3 spans 16 amino acids. Germline CDR1 is SGDLS and CDR2 is YYNGEE. V lost 3 bases to trimming and J lost 0 bases, with 14 bases between them.

This chain uses TRBV7-2 with TRBJ2-7; 10 bases map to TRBD2. V gave up 5 bases and J gave up 5 bases; unmatched junction bases: 6. From germline, CDR1 is SGHTA and CDR2 FQGNSA. The CDR3 spans 14 residues. CDR3 sequence reads: CASSPGLATHEQYF. The CDR3 DNA sequence: TGTGCCAGCAGCCCGGGACTAGCGACCCACGAGCAGTACTTC.

The chain couples TRBV6-2 or TRBV6-3 to TRBJ2-7; D perhaps matches TRBD1 (5 bases). V lost 5 bases and J 5 bases, leaving 13 bases between the germline ends. Germline CDR1 MNHEY, CDR2 SVGEGT. The CDR3 has 13 amino acids. CDR3: CASSTQGSHEQYF. Written as DNA, the CDR3 is TGTGCCAGCAGTACTCAGGGTTCTCACGAGCAGTACTTC.

This chain uses TRBV5-4 with TRBJ1-2; D perhaps matches TRBD1 (5 bases). Trimming took off 1 base at V and 4 bases at J, with 8 bases between the two ends. This CDR3 is built from 13 residues. CDR1 and CDR2 (germline): SGHNT, YYREEE (reference sequence). The CDR3 sequence: CASSLPGRYGYTF. The CDR3 DNA reads as TGTGCCAGCAGCTTGCCAGGGCGCTATGGCTACACCTTC.

This clone has more than one count but fewer than ten. The chain employs TRBV7-6 and TRBJ1-5; D possibly corresponds to TRBD1 (5 bases). Looked up from germline, CDR1 is SGHVS and CDR2 is FNYEAQ. The V gene lost 1 base and the J gene lost 6 bases, with 10 bases spanning the gap. The CDR3 contains 14 residues. The CDR3 DNA follows: TGTGCCAGCAGCTTAGGGGGGGTGGGTCAGCCCCAGCATTTT. Translated, it gives CASSLGGVGQPQHF. Drawing the rest from reference TRBV7-6 and TRBJ1-5, the complete variable domain is GAGVSQSPRYKVTKRGQDVALRCDPISGHVSLYWYRQALGQGPEFLTYFNYEAQQDKSGLPNDRFSAERPEGSISTLTIQRTEQRDSAMYRCASSLGGVGQPQHFGDGTRLSIL.

The J gene is TRBJ2-1, the V gene TRBV6-5; 13 bases are a match to TRBD2. Germline lookup yields CDR1 MNHEY and CDR2 SVGAGI. The trim removed 0 bases at V and 12 bases at J, leaving 8 bases unmatched. The CDR3 runs to 16 residues. CDR3 nucleotides: TGTGCCAGCAGTTACTCCCCCGGGACTAGCGGGATGGGGCAGTTCTTC. It yields the protein CASSYSPGTSGMGQFF.

The V call is TRBV24-1, the J call TRBJ1-2, with D unresolved. Per germline, CDR1 KGHDR and CDR2 SFDVKD. The V gene lost 4 bases and the J gene lost 2 bases, with 10 bases spanning the gap. This CDR3 is built from 14 residues. The CDR3 coding sequence is TGTGCCACCAGTGACCTTCAGGTCAACTATGGCTACACCTTC. It is translated as CATSDLQVNYGYTF.

The chain has TRBV27 and TRBJ2-7; 9 nucleotides align to TRBD1. The CDR3 covers 15 residues. Germline V gene data show CDR1 as MNHEY and CDR2 as SMNVEV (reference sequence). The trim removed 4 bases at V and 2 bases at J, leaving 6 bases unmatched. CDR3 sequence (DNA): TGTGCCAGCAGTTCCACCGGACAGGGGACCTACGAGCAGTACTTC. Amino acid sequence: CASSSTGQGTYEQYF.

V usage is TRBV28 and J usage is TRBJ2-2, with D possibly TRBD1 on 5 matching bases. The CDR3 runs to 13 residues. Trimming cost V 4 bases and J 5 bases, with 8 bases left between them. The V gene's germline CDR1 is MDHEN and CDR2 SYDVKM. The CDR3 DNA reads as TGTGCCAGCAGTTCAGGGCTGACCGGGGAGCTGTTTTTT. Amino acid sequence: CASSSGLTGELFF.

This clone occurred a few times. The chain links TRBV5-1 to TRBJ1-6; 7 bases map to TRBD1. Germline V gene data show CDR1 as SGHRS and CDR2 as YFSETQ. V gave up 3 bases and J gave up 17 bases; unmatched junction bases: 5. The CDR3 runs to 11 residues. CDR3 in amino acids: CASSSGQNIHF. The CDR3 nucleotides read TGCGCCAGCAGCTCGGGACAGAATATCCACTTT. The whole variable domain, remainder taken from reference TRBV5-1 and TRBJ1-6, is KAGVTQTPRYLIKTRGQQVTLSCSPISGHRSVSWYQQTPGQGLQFLFEYFSETQRNKGNFPGRFSGRQFSNSRSEMNVSTLELGDSALYLCASSSGQNIHFGNGTRLTVT.

The chain links TRBV7-3 to TRBJ2-7, with D maybe TRBD2 (6 bases). Germline-derived CDR1 and CDR2 are SGHTA and FQGTGA. Trimming took 1 base from V and 5 from J, leaving 12 bases between them. The CDR3 extends over 14 amino acids. CDR3 coding DNA: TGTGCCAGCAGCTTAAACGGGGGAGAGCACGAGCAGTACTTC. It specifies CASSLNGGEHEQYF.

The chain combines TRBV19 with TRBJ1-3; D possibly corresponds to TRBD1 (6 bases). Germline lookup yields CDR1 LNHDA and CDR2 SQIVND (reference sequence). Trimming removed 0 bases at V and 4 bases at J, with 13 bases between. The CDR3 is 16 residues long. The CDR3 sequence is CASSIDPGTWGNTIYF. For the CDR3, the DNA is TGTGCCAGTAGTATAGATCCAGGGACATGGGGAAACACCATATATTTT.

In DNA form, the CDR3 reads TGTGCCAGCAGTCTAGCGGGAGTCCTGTATTTT. Protein sequence: CASSLAGVLYF. The chain combines TRBV7-3 with TRBJ2-3; TRBD2 matches 10 bases. V trimming: 6 bases; J trimming: 14 bases; junction bases outside the gene matches: 5. Germline-derived CDR1 and CDR2 are SGHTA and FQGTGA. There are 11 residues in the CDR3.

There are many counts of this clone. The CDR3 sequence: CASSTGEGKTQYF. For the CDR3, the DNA is TGTGCCAGCAGTACGGGGGAGGGAAAGACCCAGTACTTC. The gene calls are TRBV6-5 and TRBJ2-5, with TRBD2 matching over 7 bases. The CDR3 loop spans 13 amino acids. V was clipped by 5 bases and J by 6 bases; unmatched bases: 6. Per the germline V gene, CDR1 is MNHEY and CDR2 is SVGAGI.

The genes are TRBV4-1 and TRBJ2-1; 10 positions match TRBD1. Germline V gene lookup returns CDR1 MGHRA and CDR2 YSYEKL. Trimming cost V 1 base and J 6 bases; bases outside gene matches: 9. The CDR3 covers 17 residues. CDR3 bases: TGCGCCAGCAGCCAAGCATTGGGACAGGGGCTGCTCAATGAGCAGTTCTTC. Protein product: CASSQALGQGLLNEQFF.

The V call is TRBV27, the J call TRBJ1-2; TRBD1 is a possible D gene (5 bases). Germline loops: CDR1 MNHEY, CDR2 SMNVEV (reference sequence). This CDR3 contains 11 residues. The V gene lost 11 bases and the J gene lost 2 bases, with 9 bases spanning the gap. This chain's CDR3 is CASSGNYGYTF. In nucleotides, the CDR3 is TGTGCCTCATCAGGGAACTATGGCTACACCTTC.

The chain recombines TRBV12-3 or TRBV12-4 with TRBJ1-3; the D is unclear. Trimming removed 8 bases from V and 0 bases from J, with 8 bases in between. This CDR3 has 13 residues. The CDR3 sequence: CASGRHSGNTIYF. The CDR3, as DNA: TGTGCCAGCGGCCGACACTCTGGAAACACCATATATTTT.

This chain connects TRBV14 to TRBJ1-2; 7 nucleotides agree with TRBD1. Looked up from germline, CDR1 is SGHDN and CDR2 is FVKESK. After removal of 0 bases from V and 4 bases from J, the junction contained 8 bases not matched to a gene. The CDR3 runs 16 residues. Here the CDR3 DNA reads TGTGCCAGCAGCCAAGAGAGAGGGGGCCGGAGCTATGGCTACACCTTC. Translated: CASSQERGGRSYGYTF.

The chain joins TRBV30 to TRBJ1-2; TRBD1 matches at 7 bases. J gave up 1 base and V 5 bases, and 7 bases lay outside the gene matches. Germline CDR1 reads GTSNPN; CDR2 reads SVGIG (reference sequence). CDR3 length: 14 residues. The CDR3 is CAWGTGERNYGYTF. The DNA of the CDR3 is TGTGCCTGGGGAACAGGGGAGCGTAACTATGGCTACACCTTC.